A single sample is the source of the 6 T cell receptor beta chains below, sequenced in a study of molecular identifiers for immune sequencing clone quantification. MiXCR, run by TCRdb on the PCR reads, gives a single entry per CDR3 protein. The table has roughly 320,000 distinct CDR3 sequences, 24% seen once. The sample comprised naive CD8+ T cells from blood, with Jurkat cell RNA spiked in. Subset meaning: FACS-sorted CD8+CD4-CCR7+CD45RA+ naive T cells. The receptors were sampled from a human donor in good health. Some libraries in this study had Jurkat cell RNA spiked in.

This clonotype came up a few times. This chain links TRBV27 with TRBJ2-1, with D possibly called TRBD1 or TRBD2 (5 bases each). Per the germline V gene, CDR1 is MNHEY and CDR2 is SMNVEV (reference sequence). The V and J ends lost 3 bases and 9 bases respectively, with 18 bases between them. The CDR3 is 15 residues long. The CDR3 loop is CASSLVGLGGGEQFF. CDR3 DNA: TGTGCCAGCAGTTTGGTGGGGCTAGGCGGAGGTGAGCAGTTCTTC.

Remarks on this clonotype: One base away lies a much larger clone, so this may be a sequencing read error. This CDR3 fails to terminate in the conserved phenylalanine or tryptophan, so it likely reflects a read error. The CDR3 DNA reads as TGTGCCAGCAGCTTGGGTCCAGGTATCTACGAGCAGTACCTC. Translated: CASSLGPGIYEQYL. The V and J genes are TRBV27 and TRBJ2-7, with D hard to call. The V end was cut by 6 bases, the J end by 3 bases, with 15 bases between. From germline, CDR1 is MNHEY and CDR2 SMNVEV (reference sequence). The CDR3 length is 14 residues.

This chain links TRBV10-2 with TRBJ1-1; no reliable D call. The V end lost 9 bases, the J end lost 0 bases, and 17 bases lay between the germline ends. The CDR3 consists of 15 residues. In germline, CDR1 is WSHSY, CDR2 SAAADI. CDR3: CASTWVGELNTEAFF. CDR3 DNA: TGCGCCAGTACGTGGGTTGGGGAACTGAACACTGAAGCTTTCTTT.

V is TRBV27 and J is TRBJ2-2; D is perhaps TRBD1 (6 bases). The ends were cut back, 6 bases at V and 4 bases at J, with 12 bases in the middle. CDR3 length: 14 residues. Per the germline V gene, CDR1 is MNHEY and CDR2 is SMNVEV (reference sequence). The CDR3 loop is CASSPDSPTGELFF. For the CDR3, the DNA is TGTGCCAGCAGCCCGGACAGTCCCACCGGGGAGCTGTTTTTT.

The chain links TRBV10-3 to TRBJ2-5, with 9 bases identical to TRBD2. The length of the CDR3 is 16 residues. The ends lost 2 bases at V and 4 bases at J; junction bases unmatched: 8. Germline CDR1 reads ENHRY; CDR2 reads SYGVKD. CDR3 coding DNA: TGTGCCATCAGTGAGCCGGCGGGAGGGACCGGAGAGACCCAGTACTTC. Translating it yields CAISEPAGGTGETQYF.

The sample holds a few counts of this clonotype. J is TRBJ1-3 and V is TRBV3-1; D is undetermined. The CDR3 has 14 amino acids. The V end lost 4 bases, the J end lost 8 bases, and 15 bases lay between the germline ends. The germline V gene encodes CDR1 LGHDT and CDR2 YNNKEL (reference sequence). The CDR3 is CASSLAGERDTIYF. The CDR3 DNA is TGTGCCAGCAGCCTCGCCGGGGAGAGGGACACCATATATTTT.